These 20 T cell receptor beta chains came from one sample sequenced in a study of shared clonotypes between healthy human individuals. Clones were read by immunoSEQ multiplex PCR, and TCRdb kept only the in-frame ones, dropping some. The repertoire includes 1,400,000 or so clones, approximately 98.5% of them detected once, and approximately 0.4% sits in the top ten. The sample taken for sequencing was naive CD4+ T cells sorted from blood. The subset denotes: CD45RA+ positively selected. The receptor set was obtained from a man aged 25-40 years in good health.

V usage is TRBV28 and J usage is TRBJ2-1; 9 nucleotides align to TRBD1. Germline loops: CDR1 MDHEN, CDR2 SYDVKM. This CDR3 comprises 16 residues. Trimming at V came to 1 base and at J to 4 bases, leaving 5 bases not matched to a gene. The CDR3 region is CASSLFSGQGYNEQFF. The CDR3 DNA reads TGTGCCAGCAGTTTATTTTCGGGACAGGGTTACAATGAGCAGTTCTTC.

This chain connects TRBV28 to TRBJ1-1, with D hard to call. The CDR3 has 14 residues. Trimming pared 2 bases from V and 1 base from J, leaving 8 bases between. Germline lookup yields CDR1 MDHEN and CDR2 SYDVKM. The CDR3 coding sequence is TGTGCCAGCAGTTTAATTTTACAGAACACTGAAGCTTTCTTT. This translates into CASSLILQNTEAFF. Based on the CDR3 plus reference TRBV28 and TRBJ1-1, the full variable domain is DVKVTQSSRYLVKRTGEKVFLECVQDMDHENMFWYRQDPGLGLRLIYFSYDVKMKEKGDIPEGYSVSREKKERFSLILESASTNQTSMYLCASSLILQNTEAFFGQGTRLTVV.

The CDR3 protein is CAIGALASGQETQYF. DNA of the CDR3: TGTGCCATCGGGGCCTTAGCTAGCGGCCAAGAGACCCAGTACTTC. The chain joins TRBV10-3 to TRBJ2-5, with TRBD2 matching 7 bases. V lost 8 bases and J lost 1; bases outside the gene matches: 10. CDR3 length: 15 amino acids. Germline CDR1 ENHRY, CDR2 SYGVKD.

As for this clone: This CDR3 is also generated by other DNA sequences in the sample. The rearrangement uses TRBV5-1 and TRBJ2-3; tentative D call: TRBD2 (5 bases). The CDR3 is 15 amino acids. CDR1 is SGHRS, CDR2 YFSETQ, per germline. Deletions cut 2 bases from V and 0 bases from J, with 10 bases between. CDR3 loop: CASSLLGVSTDTQYF. The CDR3 region has the DNA TGCGCCAGCAGCTTACTGGGAGTGAGCACAGATACGCAGTATTTT.

The rearrangement joins TRBV12-5 to TRBJ2-1, with TRBD2 matching 8 bases. The CDR3 has 15 amino acids. After removal of 5 bases from V and 7 bases from J, the junction contained 10 bases not matched to a gene. Germline CDR1 LGHNT, CDR2 FRNRAP. CDR3 protein: CASGLTGLGGNEQFF. DNA of the CDR3: TGTGCTAGTGGTCTCACGGGACTAGGGGGTAATGAGCAGTTCTTC.

The V gene is TRBV29-1, the J gene TRBJ1-1; unclear D gene. CDR1 and CDR2 (germline): SQVTM, ANQGSEA. The CDR3 totals 13 residues. The V gene lost 2 bases and the J gene lost 3 bases, with 10 bases spanning the gap. DNA of the CDR3: TGCAGCGTTGAAATCGGGGTCGACACTGAAGCTTTCTTT. Protein: CSVEIGVDTEAFF.

This chain links TRBV9 with TRBJ1-1; unclear D gene. The CDR3 extends over 15 amino acids. The V and J ends lost 0 bases and 7 bases respectively, with 16 bases between them. Germline CDR1 reads SGDLS; CDR2 reads YYNGEE. The CDR3 loop is CASSVADELGREAFF. For the CDR3, the DNA is TGTGCCAGCAGCGTAGCCGACGAACTCGGCCGTGAAGCTTTCTTT.

The genes are TRBV6-5 and TRBJ2-4; 8 bases line up with TRBD2. Germline V gene lookup returns CDR1 MNHEY and CDR2 SVGAGI. V lost 4 bases, J lost 7 bases, and 12 bases stayed unmatched. This CDR3 comprises 16 residues. This chain's CDR3 is CASSSLPAGVGNIQYF. The CDR3 DNA is TGTGCCAGCAGTTCCCTCCCAGCGGGAGTTGGGAACATTCAGTACTTC.

The chain couples TRBV10-2 to TRBJ2-5, with TRBD1 identical over 7 bases. The junction had 8 bases not matched to a gene; V was cut back by 2 bases and J by 5 bases. CDR1 and CDR2 (germline): WSHSY, SAAADI. This CDR3 region has 15 residues. CDR3 in amino acids: CASSEPARGWETQYF. The DNA of the CDR3 is TGCGCCAGCAGTGAGCCAGCCAGGGGGTGGGAGACCCAGTACTTC.

This clone is a singleton in its sample. The rearrangement joins TRBV4-1 to TRBJ1-1; D possibly corresponds to TRBD1 (6 bases). Trimming took 6 bases from V and 3 from J, leaving 17 bases between them. This CDR3 region has 15 residues. In germline, CDR1 is MGHRA, CDR2 YSYEKL. CDR3 nucleotide sequence: TGCGCCAGCAGAAGGGGGGAAGGGTTGTACACTGAAGCTTTCTTT. Translating gives CASRRGEGLYTEAFF.

On this clone: This sample includes further DNA sequences coding for the same CDR3. V is TRBV7-3 and J is TRBJ2-7; tentatively, D is TRBD1 (5 bases). The CDR3 totals 13 residues. Germline CDR1 and CDR2: SGHTA and FQGTGA. Trimming shortened V by 2 bases and J by 2 bases, and 7 bases separated the two germline ends. CDR3 sequence (DNA): TGTGCCAGCAGCTTATCAGGGCCCTACGAGCAGTACTTC. This translates into CASSLSGPYEQYF.

This chain uses TRBV6-4 with TRBJ2-4; D could derive from TRBD1 or TRBD2 (5 bases each). The CDR3 consists of 11 residues. Per the germline V gene, CDR1 is MRHNA and CDR2 is SNTAGT. V was shortened by 10 bases and J by 8 bases, with 12 bases between the two germline ends. The CDR3 DNA follows: TGTGCCATCCTCGGGGCGTACATTCAGTACTTC. Amino acid sequence: CAILGAYIQYF.

The rearrangement links TRBV7-6 to TRBJ2-7; TRBD1 agrees at 8 bases. Germline V gene lookup returns CDR1 SGHVS and CDR2 FNYEAQ. V gave up 5 bases and J gave up 3 bases; unmatched junction bases: 9. The length of the CDR3 is 15 residues. The CDR3 DNA follows: TGTGCCAGCAGCCCCGAGCTGGACAGGGTCTACGAGCAGTACTTC. Protein sequence: CASSPELDRVYEQYF.

In its sample, this clone was seen a few times. The J gene is TRBJ1-1, the V gene TRBV5-1, with a tentative D call TRBD1 (5 bases). The CDR3 is made up of 15 amino acids. The germline V and J ends were trimmed by 3 bases and 1 base, with 13 bases remaining between them. Germline-derived CDR1 and CDR2 are SGHRS and YFSETQ. CDR3 in amino acids: CASSSLSTGNTEAFF. In nucleotides, the CDR3 is TGCGCCAGCAGCTCGTTATCCACAGGGAACACTGAAGCTTTCTTT. Full variable domain (rest looked up from reference TRBV5-1 and TRBJ1-1): KAGVTQTPRYLIKTRGQQVTLSCSPISGHRSVSWYQQTPGQGLQFLFEYFSETQRNKGNFPGRFSGRQFSNSRSEMNVSTLELGDSALYLCASSSLSTGNTEAFFGQGTRLTVV.

The chain links TRBV6-1 to TRBJ2-3; 10 bases agree with TRBD2. V lost 5 bases, J lost 1 base, and 0 bases stayed unmatched. The length of the CDR3 is 14 residues. Germline CDR1 is MNHNS and CDR2 is SASEGT. The CDR3 DNA sequence: TGTGCCAGCAGTCTAGCGGGGGGCACAGATACGCAGTATTTT. Residues: CASSLAGGTDTQYF.

The chain employs TRBV9 and TRBJ2-7, with 9 bases aligning to TRBD1. After removal of 0 bases from V and 0 bases from J, the junction contained 4 bases not matched to a gene. Germline V gene data show CDR1 as SGDLS and CDR2 as YYNGEE. This CDR3 spans 16 amino acids. The CDR3 sequence: CASSVAGTGSSYEQYF. CDR3 DNA: TGTGCCAGCAGCGTAGCCGGGACAGGGAGCTCCTACGAGCAGTACTTC.

The chain couples TRBV10-3 to TRBJ2-7; weak D call: TRBD1 (5 bases). V lost 9 bases and J lost 3, with 15 bases in between. CDR1 and CDR2 (germline): ENHRY, SYGVKD. The CDR3 is 13 residues long. The DNA for the CDR3 is TGTGCCATTCAGCCGCAGGGCCTCTACGAGCAGTACTTC. The encoded protein is CAIQPQGLYEQYF.

The rearrangement joins TRBV5-8 to TRBJ2-1; D unresolved. The germline V gene encodes CDR1 SGHTS and CDR2 YDEGEE. The CDR3 extends over 15 amino acids. Deletions cut 2 bases from V and 0 bases from J, with 9 bases between. The CDR3 is CASSFRGSSYNEQFF. CDR3 sequence (DNA): TGTGCCAGCAGCTTCCGCGGCAGCTCCTACAATGAGCAGTTCTTC.

The chain couples TRBV5-8 to TRBJ1-4; perhaps TRBD1 as D (6 bases). The CDR3 runs 13 residues. Looked up from germline, CDR1 is SGHTS and CDR2 is YDEGEE. V was clipped by 0 bases and J by 7 bases, with 7 bases between them. In nucleotides, the CDR3 is TGTGCCAGCAGCTTGGAGGGGGGTGAAAAACTGTTTTTT. Protein product: CASSLEGGEKLFF.

The CDR3 DNA reads as TGTGCCAGCTCACCGGTATGGGGTACTGGAAACACCATATATTTT. As protein: CASSPVWGTGNTIYF. V is TRBV18 and J is TRBJ1-3; no firm D call. CDR3 size: 15 residues. Germline CDR1 and CDR2: KGHSH and LQKENI. The germline V and J ends were trimmed by 3 bases and 2 bases, with 11 bases remaining between them.